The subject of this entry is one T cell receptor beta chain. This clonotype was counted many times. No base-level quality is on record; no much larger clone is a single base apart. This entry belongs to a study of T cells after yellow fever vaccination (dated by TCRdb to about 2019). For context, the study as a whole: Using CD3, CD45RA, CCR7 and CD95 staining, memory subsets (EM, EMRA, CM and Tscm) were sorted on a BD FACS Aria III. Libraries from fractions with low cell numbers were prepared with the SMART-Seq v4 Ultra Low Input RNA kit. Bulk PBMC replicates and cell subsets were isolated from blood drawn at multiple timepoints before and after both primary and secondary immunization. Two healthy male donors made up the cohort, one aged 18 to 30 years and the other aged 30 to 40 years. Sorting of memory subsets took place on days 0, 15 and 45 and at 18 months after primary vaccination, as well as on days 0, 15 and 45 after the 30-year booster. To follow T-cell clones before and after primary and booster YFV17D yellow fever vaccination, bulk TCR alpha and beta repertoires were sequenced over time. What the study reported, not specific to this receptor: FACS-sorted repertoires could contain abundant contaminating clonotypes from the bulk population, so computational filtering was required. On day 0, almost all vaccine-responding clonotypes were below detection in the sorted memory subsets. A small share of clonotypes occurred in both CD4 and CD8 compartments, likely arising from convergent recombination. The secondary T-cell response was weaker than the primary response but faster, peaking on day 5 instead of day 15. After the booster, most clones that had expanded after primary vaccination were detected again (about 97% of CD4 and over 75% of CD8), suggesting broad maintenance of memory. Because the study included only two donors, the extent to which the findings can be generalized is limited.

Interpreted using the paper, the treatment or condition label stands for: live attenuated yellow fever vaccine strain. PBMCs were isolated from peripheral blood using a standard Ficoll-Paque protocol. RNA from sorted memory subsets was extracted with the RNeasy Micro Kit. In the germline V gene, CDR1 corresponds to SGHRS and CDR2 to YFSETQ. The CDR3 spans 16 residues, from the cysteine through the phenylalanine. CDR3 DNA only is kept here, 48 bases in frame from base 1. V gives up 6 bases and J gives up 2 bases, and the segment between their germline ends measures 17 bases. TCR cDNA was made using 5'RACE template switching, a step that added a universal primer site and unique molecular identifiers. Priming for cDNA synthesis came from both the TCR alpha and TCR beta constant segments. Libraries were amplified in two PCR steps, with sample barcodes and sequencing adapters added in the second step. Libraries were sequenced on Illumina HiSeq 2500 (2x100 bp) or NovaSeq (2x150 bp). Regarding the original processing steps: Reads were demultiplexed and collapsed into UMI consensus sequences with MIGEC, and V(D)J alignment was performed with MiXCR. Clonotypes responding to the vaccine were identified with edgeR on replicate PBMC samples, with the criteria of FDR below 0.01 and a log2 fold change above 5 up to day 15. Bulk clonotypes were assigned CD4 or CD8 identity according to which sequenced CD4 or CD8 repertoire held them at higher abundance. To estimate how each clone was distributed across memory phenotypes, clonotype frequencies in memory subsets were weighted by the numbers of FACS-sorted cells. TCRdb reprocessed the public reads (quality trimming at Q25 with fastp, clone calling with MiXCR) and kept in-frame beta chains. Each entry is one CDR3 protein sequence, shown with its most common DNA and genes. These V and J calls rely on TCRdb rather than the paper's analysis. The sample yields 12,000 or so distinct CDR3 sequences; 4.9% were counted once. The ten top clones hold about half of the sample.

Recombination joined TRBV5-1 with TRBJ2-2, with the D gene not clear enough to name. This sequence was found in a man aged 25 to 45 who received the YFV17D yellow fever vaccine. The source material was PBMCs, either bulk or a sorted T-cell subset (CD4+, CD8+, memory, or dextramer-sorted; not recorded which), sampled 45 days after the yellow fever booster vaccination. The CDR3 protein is CASTVGNTRNTGELFF. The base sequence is TGCGCCAGCACGGTGGGGAATACAAGAAACACCGGGGAGCTGTTTTTT.